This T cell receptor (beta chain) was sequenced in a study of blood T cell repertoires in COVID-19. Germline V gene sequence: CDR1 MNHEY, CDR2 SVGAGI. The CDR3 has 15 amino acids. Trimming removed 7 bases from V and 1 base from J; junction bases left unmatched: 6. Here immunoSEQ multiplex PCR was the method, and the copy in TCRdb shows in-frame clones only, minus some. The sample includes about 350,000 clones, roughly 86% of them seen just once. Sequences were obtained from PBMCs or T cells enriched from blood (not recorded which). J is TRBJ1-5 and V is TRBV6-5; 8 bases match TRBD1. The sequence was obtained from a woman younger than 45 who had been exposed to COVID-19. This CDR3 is CASTLGQGSNQPQHF. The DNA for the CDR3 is TGTGCCAGCACCCTAGGACAGGGAAGCAATCAGCCCCAGCATTTT.